This T cell receptor beta chain derives from a study of cytomegalovirus exposure and HLA in healthy donors. CDR1 and CDR2 from the germline V gene are SQVTM and ANQGSEA. The CDR3 runs to 12 residues. The germline V and J ends were trimmed by 3 bases and 8 bases, with 10 bases remaining between them. Primers included in the PCR were 60 Vbeta and 13 Jbeta primers. Only in-frame clones appear in the TCRdb table, and some are missing; sequencing was by immunoSEQ multiplex PCR. In the table there are about 180,000 clones, around 85% of which are singletons. This sequence joins TRBV29-1 and TRBJ1-4, with D perhaps matching TRBD1 (5 bases). The sample comprised PBMCs. This TCR was sampled from a boy aged 2 to 10 in good health and CMV-seronegative. The CDR3 DNA reads TGCAGCGTTGAGGGGGGTGGGGAAAAACTGTTTTTT. Protein sequence: CSVEGGGEKLFF.